This T cell receptor (beta chain) is from a study of T-cell memory formation after mild COVID-19. The study, taken as a whole, reports: Largely, contracting CD4+ clones fell within CM and EM, and contracting CD8+ clones within EMRA. Day 15 to 85 contracting clones showed balanced CD4/CD8; day 15 to 37 expanders favored CD4+.

To note about this clonotype: Its specificity is not known.

The authors produced TCR alpha and TCR beta cDNA libraries with sample barcodes and UMIs by 5'RACE using constant-segment primers. TCRdb used MiXCR to reprocess the 5' RACE reads, holding one entry per CDR3 protein. The table shows about 110,000 distinct CDR3 sequences, with 15% to 20% occurring only once. CDR3 length: 13 amino acids. From germline, CDR1 is MGHRA and CDR2 YSYEKL. With 3 bases removed from V and 9 bases from J, the gap between germline ends came to 12 bases. Sequenced: PBMCs or a T cell subset sorted from them (not recorded which). This clonotype originated in an adult woman who had mild COVID-19 (a few samples of this study predate the infection). Cell type and time point are not known. The genes are TRBV4-1 and TRBJ2-1; D is unresolved. CDR3 bases: TGCGCCAGCAGCCAGGCGGTCCACAGTGAGCAGTTCTTC. It translates to CASSQAVHSEQFF.